The source of this T cell receptor beta chain is a study of blood T cell repertoires in COVID-19. In the original workflow: How many nucleated cells were present was estimated from reference gene primer amplification. Sequencing was performed with immunoSEQ multiplex PCR; in TCRdb, only in-frame clones are kept and a portion is missing. V, J and clone size reflect that table, while D and trimming were determined from the DNA. Seen here are hundreds of thousands of clones, roughly nine tenths observed once, and the top ten hold 1.5% to 2%. This clonotype originated in a woman in her fifties or sixties who had recovered from COVID-19. Sequencing input: peripheral blood.

CDR3 DNA: TGCGCCAGCAGCAGAGAACGGACAGGGGGTTTGGATGAGCAGTTCTTC. It encodes CASSRERTGGLDEQFF. The chain employs TRBV5-1 and TRBJ2-1; 10 nucleotides line up with TRBD1. The germline CDR1 and CDR2 sequences are SGHRS and YFSETQ. The junction had 12 bases not matched to a gene; V was cut back by 4 bases and J by 8 bases. CDR3 length: 16 residues.